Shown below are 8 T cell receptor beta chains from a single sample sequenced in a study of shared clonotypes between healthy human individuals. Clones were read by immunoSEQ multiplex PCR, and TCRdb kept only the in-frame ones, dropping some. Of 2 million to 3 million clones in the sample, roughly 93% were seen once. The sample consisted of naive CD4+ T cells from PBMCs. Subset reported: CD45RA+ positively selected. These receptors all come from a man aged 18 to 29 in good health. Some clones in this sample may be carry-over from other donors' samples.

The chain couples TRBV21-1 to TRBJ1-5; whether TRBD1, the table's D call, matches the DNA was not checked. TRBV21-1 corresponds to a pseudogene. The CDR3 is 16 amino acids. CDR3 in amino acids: CASTPDRGVSNQPQHF. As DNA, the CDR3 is TGTGCCAGCACCCCCGACAGGGGGGTTAGCAATCAGCCCCAGCATTTT.

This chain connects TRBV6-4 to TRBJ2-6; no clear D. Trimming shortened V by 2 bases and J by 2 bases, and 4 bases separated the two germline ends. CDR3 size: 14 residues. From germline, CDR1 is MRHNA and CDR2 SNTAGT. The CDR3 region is CASSDVPGANVLTF. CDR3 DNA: TGTGCCAGCAGTGACGTACCTGGGGCCAACGTCCTGACTTTC.

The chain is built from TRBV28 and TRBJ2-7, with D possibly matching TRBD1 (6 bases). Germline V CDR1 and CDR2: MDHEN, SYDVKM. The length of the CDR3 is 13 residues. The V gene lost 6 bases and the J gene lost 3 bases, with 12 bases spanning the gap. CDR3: CASSPGDGYEQYF. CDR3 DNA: TGTGCCAGCAGCCCAGGGGACGGCTACGAGCAGTACTTC.

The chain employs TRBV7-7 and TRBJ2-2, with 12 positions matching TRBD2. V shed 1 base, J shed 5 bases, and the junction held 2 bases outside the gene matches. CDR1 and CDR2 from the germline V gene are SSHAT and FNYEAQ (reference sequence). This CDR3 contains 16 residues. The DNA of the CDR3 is TGTGCCAGCAGCTTAGGACTAGCGGGAGCTACCGGGGAGCTGTTTTTT. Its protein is CASSLGLAGATGELFF.

This CDR3 reads CASSAGTRYEQYF. CDR3 bases: TGTGCCAGCAGCGCCGGGACTAGATACGAGCAGTACTTC. The chain combines TRBV28 with TRBJ2-7, with 8 bases lining up with TRBD2. Per germline, CDR1 MDHEN and CDR2 SYDVKM. The V segment lost 6 bases and the J segment 4 bases; nucleotides outside the gene matches: 5. The CDR3 spans 13 residues.

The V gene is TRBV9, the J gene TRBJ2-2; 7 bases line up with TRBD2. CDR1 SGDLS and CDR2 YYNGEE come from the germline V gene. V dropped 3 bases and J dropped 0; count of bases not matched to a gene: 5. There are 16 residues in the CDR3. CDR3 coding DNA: TGTGCCAGCAGCGGTGGGAGCGGGACGAACACCGGGGAGCTGTTTTTT. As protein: CASSGGSGTNTGELFF.

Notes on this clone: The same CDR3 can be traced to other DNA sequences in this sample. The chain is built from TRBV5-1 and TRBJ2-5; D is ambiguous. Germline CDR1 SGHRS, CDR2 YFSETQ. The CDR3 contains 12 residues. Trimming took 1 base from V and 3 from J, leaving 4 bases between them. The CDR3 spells CASSLLEETQYF. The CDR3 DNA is TGCGCCAGCAGCTTGTTGGAAGAGACCCAGTACTTC.

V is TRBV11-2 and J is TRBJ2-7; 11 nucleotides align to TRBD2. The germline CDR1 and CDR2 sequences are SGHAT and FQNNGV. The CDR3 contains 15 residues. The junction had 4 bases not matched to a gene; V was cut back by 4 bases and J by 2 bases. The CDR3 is CASSSGLAVPYEQYF. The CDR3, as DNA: TGTGCCAGCAGCTCGGGACTAGCGGTGCCCTACGAGCAGTACTTC.